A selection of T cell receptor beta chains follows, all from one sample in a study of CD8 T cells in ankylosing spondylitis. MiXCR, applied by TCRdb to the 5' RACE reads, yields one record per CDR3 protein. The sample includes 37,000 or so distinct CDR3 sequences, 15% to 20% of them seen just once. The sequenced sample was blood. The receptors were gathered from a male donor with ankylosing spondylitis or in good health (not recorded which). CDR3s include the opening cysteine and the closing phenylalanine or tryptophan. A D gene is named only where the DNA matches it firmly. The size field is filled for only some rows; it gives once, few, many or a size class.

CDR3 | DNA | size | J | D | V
CASGLVLAGSNEQFF | TGTGCTAGTGGTTTGGTACTAGCGGGGTCGAATGAGCAGTTCTTC | NA | TRBJ2-1 | TRBD2 | TRBV12-5
CASSPRTGLVNEQFF | TGTGCCAGCAGCCCCCGGACAGGGCTGGTCAATGAGCAGTTCTTC | few | TRBJ2-1 | TRBD1 | TRBV9
CAISEVGLSTDTQYF | TGTGCCATCAGTGAGGTGGGACTAAGCACAGATACGCAGTATTTT | NA | TRBJ2-3 | TRBD2 | TRBV10-3
CSVGKVDTEAFF | TGCAGCGTTGGTAAAGTGGACACTGAAGCTTTCTTT | NA | TRBJ1-1 | NA | TRBV29-1
CASSRGQTEAFF | TGTGCCAGCAGTCGAGGACAGACTGAAGCTTTCTTT | few | TRBJ1-1 | NA | TRBV7-9
CSAYILGGAYNEQFF | TGCAGTGCATACATTTTGGGGGGGGCTTACAATGAGCAGTTCTTC | few | TRBJ2-1 | NA | TRBV20-1
CASSFSGGEKLFF | TGTGCCAGCAGTTTCTCGGGGGGTGAAAAACTGTTTTTT | NA | TRBJ1-4 | NA | TRBV27
CASTALPLRDYHNEQFF | TGTGCCAGCACCGCGCTTCCCCTCCGGGACTACCACAATGAGCAGTTCTTC | NA | TRBJ2-1 | TRBD2 | TRBV7-8
CASSQGRDQPQHF | TGTGCCAGCAGCCAAGGGCGGGATCAGCCCCAGCATTTT | few | TRBJ1-5 | NA | TRBV3-1
CASTHWGTGELFF | TGTGCCAGCACTCACTGGGGCACCGGGGAGCTGTTTTTT | few | TRBJ2-2 | NA | TRBV6-6
CASSIGQGKNTGELFF | TGTGCCAGCAGCATTGGACAGGGGAAGAACACCGGGGAGCTGTTTTTT | few | TRBJ2-2 | NA | TRBV3-2
CSARTTGTGSVKLFF | TGCAGTGCTAGAACCACCGGGACAGGGAGTGTGAAACTGTTTTTT | few | TRBJ1-4 | TRBD1 | TRBV20-1
CASSQEWPNTEAFF | TGCGCCAGCAGCCAAGAGTGGCCTAACACTGAAGCTTTCTTT | few | TRBJ1-1 | NA | TRBV4-3
CASSLAGGGAEAFF | TGTGCCAGCAGCTTAGCCGGCGGGGGAGCTGAAGCTTTCTTT | NA | TRBJ1-1 | NA | TRBV7-9
CASSQRTSRDIQYF | TGTGCCAGCAGCCAACGGACTAGCAGGGACATTCAGTACTTC | few | TRBJ2-4 | TRBD2 | TRBV3-1
CASSQEWAANTEAFF | TGCGCCAGCAGCCAAGAATGGGCAGCGAACACTGAAGCTTTCTTT | NA | TRBJ1-1 | NA | TRBV4-3
CASRPTGYTGELFF | TGTGCCAGCAGGCCGACAGGGTACACCGGGGAGCTGTTTTTT | NA | TRBJ2-2 | TRBD1 | TRBV12-3/TRBV12-4
CASSYTGLNTEAFF | TGTGCCAGCAGTTACACAGGGCTGAACACTGAAGCTTTCTTT | few | TRBJ1-1 | NA | TRBV6-6
CASSSGTEEQFF | TGTGCCAGCAGTTCAGGGACGGAGGAGCAGTTCTTC | few | TRBJ2-1 | NA | TRBV28
CASSRDKPWEVRHF | TGTGCCAGCAGCAGGGACAAGCCCTGGGAAGTCCGGCATTTT | NA | TRBJ1-5 | NA | TRBV3-1
CASSLVAGLQYF | TGTGCCAGCAGTCTCGTAGCAGGTCTTCAGTACTTC | few | TRBJ2-4 | NA | TRBV28
CASSPTAGTAPYEQYF | TGCGCCAGCAGCCCTACCGCTGGGACAGCCCCCTACGAGCAGTACTTC | few | TRBJ2-7 | TRBD1 | TRBV4-3
CASSSSKTGGTSYNEQFF | TGTGCCAGCAGCAGCTCGAAGACAGGAGGAACCTCCTACAATGAGCAGTTCTTC | few | TRBJ2-1 | NA | TRBV3-1
CSAGGDTGELFF | TGCAGTGCAGGAGGGGACACCGGGGAGCTGTTTTTT | NA | TRBJ2-2 | NA | TRBV20-1
CASSPRLAGEVGELFF | TGTGCCAGCAGCCCCAGACTAGCGGGAGAGGTCGGGGAGCTGTTTTTT | few | TRBJ2-2 | TRBD2 | TRBV9
CASGGSVDTQYF | TGTGCCAGCGGGGGTTCAGTAGATACGCAGTATTTT | few | TRBJ2-3 | NA | TRBV2
CASSLVQGSNNEQFF | TGCGCCAGCAGCTTGGTACAGGGATCGAACAATGAGCAGTTCTTC | few | TRBJ2-1 | NA | TRBV5-1
CSGGQGDNEQFF | TGCAGCGGGGGACAGGGGGACAATGAGCAGTTCTTC | few | TRBJ2-1 | TRBD1 | TRBV29-1
CASSSGSSNEKLFF | TGTGCCAGCAGCTCAGGGTCGTCTAATGAAAAACTGTTTTTT | few | TRBJ1-4 | NA | TRBV7-9
CAIGNTDTQYF | TGTGCCATCGGGAACACAGATACGCAGTATTTT | NA | TRBJ2-3 | NA | TRBV10-3